One and the same sample provided the 5 T cell receptor beta chains below, sequenced in a study of cytomegalovirus exposure and HLA in healthy donors. The PCR was carried out with 60 Vbeta primers and 13 Jbeta primers. Sequenced by immunoSEQ multiplex PCR; TCRdb stores in-frame clones only, minus some. The sample includes 150,000 or so clones, over 60% of them seen just once. Sequences were obtained from PBMCs. Receptors were obtained from a man aged 35-49 years in good health and CMV-seropositive.

Here the CDR3 reads CASGLTMGQGADQPQHF. CDR3 in DNA: TGTGCTAGTGGTTTAACAATGGGACAGGGGGCCGATCAGCCCCAGCATTTT. This rearrangement joins TRBV12-5 to TRBJ1-5; 12 bases fit TRBD1. The CDR3 has 17 amino acids. From germline, CDR1 is LGHNT and CDR2 FRNRAP. Trimming took 3 bases from V and 5 from J; bases not matched to a gene: 8.

The chain joins TRBV5-1 to TRBJ1-6; 10 nucleotides line up with TRBD1. There are 18 residues in the CDR3. V was pared by 0 bases and J by 7 bases, with 10 bases of the junction left unmatched. The germline V gene has CDR1 SGHRS and CDR2 YFSETQ. The CDR3 region is CASSLVGTGDVRNSPLHF. CDR3 DNA: TGCGCCAGCAGCTTGGTCGGGACAGGGGATGTCCGGAATTCACCCCTCCACTTT.

This rearrangement joins TRBV2 to TRBJ2-1; 7 bases line up with TRBD2. CDR1 is SNHLY, CDR2 FYNNEI, per germline. V gave up 4 bases and J gave up 5 bases; unmatched junction bases: 5. CDR3 length: 14 amino acids. CDR3 sequence reads: CASSGLAADNEQFF. CDR3 DNA: TGTGCCAGCAGTGGACTAGCCGCTGACAATGAGCAGTTCTTC. The full variable domain, with the rest looked up from reference TRBV2 and TRBJ2-1, is EPEVTQTPSHQVTQMGQEVILRCVPISNHLYFYWYRQILGQKVEFLVSFYNNEISEKSEIFDDQFSVERPDGSNFTLKIRSTKLEDSAMYFCASSGLAADNEQFFGPGTRLTVL.

This clone has a handful of counts. The CDR3 is CASSSRWDSETQYF. CDR3 nucleotides: TGTGCCAGCAGCTCGCGGTGGGACAGCGAGACCCAGTACTTC. This chain connects TRBV7-2 to TRBJ2-5, with 7 bases aligning to TRBD1. This CDR3 region has 14 residues. Germline CDR1 is SGHTA and CDR2 is FQGNSA. V was pared by 4 bases and J by 5 bases, with 7 bases of the junction left unmatched. Full variable domain (rest looked up from reference TRBV7-2 and TRBJ2-5): GAGVSQSPSNKVTEKGKDVELRCDPISGHTALYWYRQSLGQGLEFLIYFQGNSAPDKSGLPSDRFSAERTGGSVSTLTIQRTQQEDSAVYLCASSSRWDSETQYFGPGTRLLVL.

The chain has TRBV19 and TRBJ1-5, with 8 bases matching TRBD1. The CDR3 has 14 residues. CDR1 and CDR2 from the germline V gene are LNHDA and SQIVND (reference sequence). Trimming took 6 bases from V and 3 from J; bases not matched to a gene: 4. The CDR3 DNA follows: TGTGCCAGTAGCCGGGGACAGGACAATCAGCCCCAGCATTTT. This encodes CASSRGQDNQPQHF.